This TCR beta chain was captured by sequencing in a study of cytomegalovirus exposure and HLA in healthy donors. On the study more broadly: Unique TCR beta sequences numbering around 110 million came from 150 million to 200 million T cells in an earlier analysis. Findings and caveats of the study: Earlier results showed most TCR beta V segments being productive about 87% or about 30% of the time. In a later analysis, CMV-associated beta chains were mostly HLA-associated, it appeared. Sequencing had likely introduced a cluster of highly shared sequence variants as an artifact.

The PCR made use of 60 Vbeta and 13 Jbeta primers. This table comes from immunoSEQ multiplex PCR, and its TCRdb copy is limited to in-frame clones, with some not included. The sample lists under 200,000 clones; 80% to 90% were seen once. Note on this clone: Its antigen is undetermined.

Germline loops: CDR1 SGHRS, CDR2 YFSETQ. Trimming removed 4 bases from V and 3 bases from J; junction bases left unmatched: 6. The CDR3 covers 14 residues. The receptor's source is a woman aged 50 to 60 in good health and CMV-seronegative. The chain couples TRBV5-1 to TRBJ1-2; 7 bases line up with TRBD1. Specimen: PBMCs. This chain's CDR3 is CASSPQGQYYGYTF. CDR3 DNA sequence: TGCGCCAGCAGCCCTCAGGGACAGTACTATGGCTACACCTTC.